Following are 22 T cell receptor beta chains from one sample sequenced in a study of CD8 T cells in ankylosing spondylitis. TCRdb independently ran MiXCR on the 5' RACE reads; one entry per CDR3 protein. The sample consists of around 150,000 distinct CDR3 sequences, around a tenth of them appearing once. The sample taken for sequencing was blood, either unsorted or a sorted T cell fraction (not recorded which). These receptors originate from a male donor with ankylosing spondylitis or in good health (not recorded which).

In this sample, this clonotype turned up many times. This rearrangement joins TRBV12-3 or TRBV12-4 to TRBJ1-1; D is unresolved. The CDR3 extends over 13 amino acids. Trimming shortened V by 6 bases and J by 11 bases, and 19 bases separated the two germline ends. CDR3 nucleotides: TGTGCCAGCAGCTCGAGAGTCAGAGTGGTGGCTTTCTTT. It translates to CASSSRVRVVAFF.

This clonotype was detected a few times. CDR3 in DNA: TGCAGTCCCACCCCAGGGACTAGCGATGAGCAGTTCTTC. Protein product: CSPTPGTSDEQFF. This chain connects TRBV20-1 to TRBJ2-1; 10 bases fit TRBD2. Germline loops: CDR1 DFQATT, CDR2 SNEGSKA (reference sequence). The CDR3 length is 13 residues. With V trimmed by 8 bases and J by 8 bases, 9 bases remained unmatched.

The chain has TRBV20-1 and TRBJ1-4; D call uncertain. Germline values: CDR1 DFQATT, CDR2 SNEGSKA (reference sequence). The CDR3 runs 18 residues. With 5 bases removed from V and 7 bases from J, the gap between germline ends came to 29 bases. CDR3 sequence reads: CSASPWGVRRAGGEKLFF. CDR3 DNA sequence: TGCAGTGCTTCCCCCTGGGGAGTACGTAGGGCCGGTGGTGAAAAACTGTTTTTT.

The chain links TRBV7-2 to TRBJ2-3, with a weak D call TRBD2 (5 bases). The germline V and J ends were trimmed by 5 bases and 7 bases, with 10 bases remaining between them. There are 12 residues in the CDR3. CDR1 SGHTA and CDR2 FQGNSA come from the germline V gene. CDR3: CASSGVAHTQYF. CDR3 sequence (DNA): TGTGCCAGCAGCGGGGTAGCGCATACGCAGTATTTT.

J is TRBJ2-1 and V is TRBV20-1; D perhaps matches TRBD1 (6 bases). From germline, CDR1 is DFQATT and CDR2 SNEGSKA (reference sequence). V lost 7 bases and J 0 bases, leaving 22 bases between the germline ends. The CDR3 spans 17 residues. CDR3 loop: CSVAAVGQGSSYNEQFF. In DNA, the CDR3 is TGCAGTGTCGCAGCCGTCGGCCAGGGGAGCTCCTACAATGAGCAGTTCTTC.

This chain links TRBV7-9 with TRBJ1-2, with 9 bases fitting TRBD1. Germline values: CDR1 SEHNR, CDR2 FQNEAQ (reference sequence). This CDR3 contains 15 residues. V was pared by 0 bases and J by 10 bases, with 9 bases of the junction left unmatched. The CDR3 DNA follows: TGTGCCAGCAGCTTAGCCGGGACAGGGAATCTTGCCTACACCTTC. Its translation is CASSLAGTGNLAYTF. The entire variable domain, with the rest obtained from reference TRBV7-9 and TRBJ1-2, is as follows: DTGVSQNPRHKITKRGQNVTFRCDPISEHNRLYWYRQTLGQGPEFLTYFQNEAQLEKSRLLSDRFSAERPKGSFSTLEIQRTEQGDSAMYLCASSLAGTGNLAYTFGSGTRLTVV.

The V call is TRBV5-1, the J call TRBJ2-1; 7 positions match TRBD2. The CDR3 totals 14 residues. Germline CDR1 is SGHRS and CDR2 is YFSETQ. Losses at the gene ends were 7 bases for V and 7 bases for J; bases not matched to a gene: 11. This CDR3 is CASAASGVGNEQFF. In DNA form, the CDR3 reads TGCGCCAGCGCGGCTAGCGGTGTGGGGAATGAGCAGTTCTTC.

In this sample, this clonotype turned up many times. The rearrangement uses TRBV12-3 or TRBV12-4 and TRBJ2-2; 14 nucleotides match TRBD2. Losses at the gene ends were 2 bases for V and 1 base for J; bases not matched to a gene: 3. The CDR3 consists of 18 residues. The CDR3 loop is CASSLRTSGGRNTGELFF. As DNA, the CDR3 is TGTGCCAGCAGTTTAAGGACTAGCGGGGGGCGGAACACCGGGGAGCTGTTTTTT.

This clonotype was recorded many times. The chain couples TRBV25-1 to TRBJ1-4, with TRBD1 as a possible D gene (5 bases). The CDR3 length is 14 residues. The germline CDR1 and CDR2 sequences are MGHDK and SYGVNS. V shed 1 base and J shed 4 bases, with 7 bases lying between them. The CDR3 loop is CASSELGGNEKLFF. CDR3 coding DNA: TGTGCCAGCAGTGAATTGGGGGGTAATGAAAAACTGTTTTTT.

In this sample, this clonotype turned up a few times. The chain is built from TRBV7-2 and TRBJ2-3, with D possibly being TRBD2 (6 bases). The V end lost 5 bases, the J end lost 6 bases, and 9 bases lay between the germline ends. This CDR3 region has 12 residues. Germline V CDR1 and CDR2: SGHTA, FQGNSA. CDR3 bases: TGTGCCAGCAGCCGGGACTCGGATACGCAGTATTTT. Amino acids: CASSRDSDTQYF.

This clonotype was recorded a few times. The chain links TRBV5-6 to TRBJ1-1, with D perhaps TRBD1 (5 bases). Trimming shortened V by 4 bases and J by 10 bases, and 20 bases separated the two germline ends. Per the germline V gene, CDR1 is SGHDT and CDR2 is YYEEEE. The CDR3 spans 14 residues. The CDR3 loop reads CASSPRGTLGTAFF. In nucleotides, the CDR3 is TGTGCCAGCAGCCCTCGAGGCACCCTAGGGACAGCTTTCTTT. Using reference TRBV5-6 and TRBJ1-1 for the parts outside the CDR3, the full variable domain is DAGVTQSPTHLIKTRGQQVTLRCSPKSGHDTVSWYQQALGQGPQFIFQYYEEEERQRGNFPDRFSGHQFPNYSSELNVNALLLGDSALYLCASSPRGTLGTAFFGQGTRLTVV.

This chain uses TRBV20-1 with TRBJ2-7, with D unclear. V lost 2 bases, J lost 3 bases, and 8 bases lay in between. This CDR3 region has 12 residues. From germline, CDR1 is DFQATT and CDR2 SNEGSKA (reference sequence). The CDR3 nucleotides read TGCAGTGCTAGACAGGTGCACTACGAGCAGTACTTC. It codes for CSARQVHYEQYF.

The CDR3 protein is CASSQEWGGAEKLFF. As DNA, the CDR3 is TGTGCCAGCAGCCAAGAATGGGGGGGCGCCGAAAAACTGTTTTTT. The gene calls are TRBV4-2 and TRBJ1-4; a possible D gene is TRBD1 (6 bases). The CDR3 contains 15 residues. CDR1 and CDR2 (germline): LGHNA, YNFKEQ. Between the trimmed V and J ends, which lost 0 bases and 8 bases, there was a span of 13 bases.

This clonotype was detected only a few times. The chain recombines TRBV6-1 with TRBJ1-5; TRBD1 matches 7 bases. From germline, CDR1 is MNHNS and CDR2 SASEGT. Trimming removed 7 bases from V and 9 bases from J; junction bases left unmatched: 9. CDR3 length equals 13 residues. The CDR3 coding sequence is TGTGCCAGCAAACAGGGGTCCTTCGGGCCCCAGCATTTT. Translating gives CASKQGSFGPQHF.

At least ten counts were recorded for this clonotype. V gene TRBV7-6 combines with J gene TRBJ1-2; D not resolved. CDR1 and CDR2 from the germline V gene are SGHVS and FNYEAQ. There are 13 residues in the CDR3. V gave up 2 bases and J gave up 0 bases, with 4 bases separating them. CDR3 DNA: TGTGCCAGCAGCTTACCGGCTAACTATGGCTACACCTTC. This translates into CASSLPANYGYTF.

In this sample, this clonotype turned up many times. J is TRBJ1-3 and V is TRBV2, with a possible D match to TRBD1 (5 bases). CDR1 and CDR2 (germline): SNHLY, FYNNEI. The CDR3 extends over 16 amino acids. V lost 1 base and J 1 base, leaving 11 bases between the germline ends. CDR3 loop: CASSEVLGDSGNTIYF. The DNA of the CDR3 is TGTGCCAGCAGTGAAGTGTTGGGGGATTCTGGAAACACCATATATTTT.

This clonotype has a count of ten or more. The chain joins TRBV6-1 to TRBJ2-7; D not resolved. The germline V gene encodes CDR1 MNHNS and CDR2 SASEGT. This CDR3 has 13 amino acids. V was cut by 2 bases and J by 4 bases, with 9 bases left in between. CDR3 coding DNA: TGTGCCAGCAGTGAACGTTTAGTTTACGAGCAGTACTTC. Its translation: CASSERLVYEQYF.

The rearrangement links TRBV11-2 to TRBJ2-7; D gene uncertain. The germline V gene has CDR1 SGHAT and CDR2 FQNNGV. Trimming removed 1 base at V and 12 bases at J, with 10 bases between. The CDR3 runs to 11 residues. CDR3 in amino acids: CASSLGVVLYF. The CDR3 region has the DNA TGTGCCAGCAGCTTAGGGGTAGTCCTGTACTTC.

This clonotype has a count of ten or more. This sequence joins TRBV28 and TRBJ1-2; 9 bases agree with TRBD1. The CDR3 is 15 residues long. Germline assignment: CDR1 MDHEN and CDR2 SYDVKM. V was clipped by 6 bases and J by 2 bases; unmatched bases: 7. The CDR3: CASSRPGQGNYGYTF. As DNA, the CDR3 is TGTGCCAGCAGCCGACCGGGACAGGGAAACTATGGCTACACCTTC.

This clonotype was seen at least ten times. The chain carries TRBV5-1 and TRBJ1-2, with D possibly being TRBD1 (6 bases). This CDR3 is built from 15 residues. V was cut by 4 bases and J by 0 bases, with 13 bases left in between. Germline V gene data show CDR1 as SGHRS and CDR2 as YFSETQ. The CDR3 DNA is TGCGCCAGCAGCGATAACAGGGAGGCTAACTATGGCTACACCTTC. Translating it yields CASSDNREANYGYTF.

The table lists this clonotype with many counts. This sequence joins TRBV29-1 and TRBJ1-5; D unclear. The CDR3 sequence is 13 residues long. V lost 2 bases to trimming and J lost 6 bases, with 11 bases between them. CDR1 is SQVTM, CDR2 ANQGSEA, per germline. For the CDR3, the DNA is TGCAGCGTTGAACACAGTTCCGGTCAGCCCCAGCATTTT. It yields the protein CSVEHSSGQPQHF.

This clonotype was counted a few times. The chain links TRBV7-9 to TRBJ1-2, with D hard to call. The CDR3 is 14 amino acids. CDR1 is SEHNR and CDR2 is FQNEAQ in the germline V gene (reference sequence). V was pared by 4 bases and J by 4 bases, with 13 bases between. CDR3 sequence reads: CASSSQQMGYGYTF. In nucleotides, the CDR3 is TGTGCCAGCAGCTCCCAACAAATGGGCTATGGCTACACCTTC.